The 16 T cell receptor beta chains reported below all come from one sample, sequenced in a study of shared clonotypes between healthy human individuals. Measured with immunoSEQ multiplex PCR; TCRdb has only the in-frame clones, and not every one. The profile shows 2,500,000 or so clones, just over 90% of them singletons. Sequences were obtained from naive CD4+ T cells sorted from blood. Described subset: CD45RA+ positively selected. These receptors all come from a man between 18 and 35 years old in good health.

Comments on this clone: The same CDR3 also results from other DNA sequences found in this sample. V usage is TRBV10-3 and J usage is TRBJ1-6; 7 nucleotides align to TRBD1. CDR3 length: 14 residues. V lost 6 bases, J lost 9 bases, and 8 bases stayed unmatched. Per the germline V gene, CDR1 is ENHRY and CDR2 is SYGVKD. The CDR3 sequence: CAIRPDRVGSPLHF. In DNA form, the CDR3 reads TGTGCCATCAGACCAGACAGGGTGGGTTCACCCCTCCACTTT.

This clone has only one observation. V gene TRBV5-1 combines with J gene TRBJ2-6; 8 bases align to TRBD1. CDR1 is SGHRS, CDR2 YFSETQ, per germline. This CDR3 has 17 residues. The junction had 5 bases not matched to a gene; V was cut back by 1 base and J by 2 bases. As DNA, the CDR3 is TGCGCCAGCAGCTTGACAGGGGGAGGCCCTGGGGCCAACGTCCTGACTTTC. It specifies CASSLTGGGPGANVLTF.

This chain uses TRBV19 with TRBJ2-7; D is tentatively TRBD1 or TRBD2 (5 bases each). The germline V and J ends were trimmed by 6 bases and 7 bases, with 16 bases remaining between them. Germline CDR1 reads LNHDA; CDR2 reads SQIVND (reference sequence). The CDR3 is made up of 13 amino acids. Here the CDR3 DNA reads TGTGCCAGTAGCGCCAGCCCTTGGGGGGAGCAGTACTTC. Protein: CASSASPWGEQYF.

With regard to this clone: Its ends do not fully match the called genes, so a read error is possible. CDR3 nucleotide sequence: TGTGCCAGCAGTTACTCCCGGGAAGGTAATTTTTTC. It yields the protein CASSYSREGNFF. The rearrangement uses TRBV6-6 and TRBJ2-6; possible D gene TRBD2, 5 bases. The CDR3 spans 12 residues. CDR1 MNHNY and CDR2 SVGAGI come from the germline V gene (reference sequence).

The chain carries TRBV6-4 and TRBJ2-1; 12 bases line up with TRBD2. This CDR3 comprises 15 residues. Germline CDR1 MRHNA, CDR2 SNTAGT. V trimming: 6 bases; J trimming: 7 bases; junction bases outside the gene matches: 7. This chain's CDR3 is CASSPGLAGFNEQFF. The CDR3 DNA follows: TGTGCCAGCAGCCCGGGACTAGCGGGTTTTAATGAGCAGTTCTTC.

The chain links TRBV11-2 to TRBJ2-2, with D perhaps assigned TRBD1 or TRBD2 (6 bases each). The CDR3 length is 16 residues. Germline values: CDR1 SGHAT, CDR2 FQNNGV. V was cut by 5 bases and J by 4 bases, with 17 bases left in between. The CDR3 nucleotides are TGTGCCAGCAGCCCTCGTTGGGGGGCTCCCACCGGGGAGCTGTTTTTT. Its protein product is CASSPRWGAPTGELFF. Together with reference TRBV11-2 and TRBJ2-2, the CDR3 gives the full variable domain: EAGVAQSPRYKIIEKRQSVAFWCNPISGHATLYWYQQILGQGPKLLIQFQNNGVVDDSQLPKDRFSAERLKGVDSTLKIQPAKLEDSAVYLCASSPRWGAPTGELFFGEGSRLTVL.

About this clone: In the same sample, other DNA sequences code for this CDR3. The chain employs TRBV9 and TRBJ2-7, with 11 bases aligning to TRBD2. The CDR3 has 16 amino acids. Trimming cost V 3 bases and J 0 bases; bases outside gene matches: 5. Germline lookup yields CDR1 SGDLS and CDR2 YYNGEE. The CDR3 sequence: CASSAGLAGPSYEQYF. The CDR3 nucleotides are TGTGCCAGCAGCGCCGGACTAGCGGGTCCCTCCTACGAGCAGTACTTC.

This rearrangement joins TRBV2 to TRBJ1-1; 10 bases fit TRBD1. This CDR3 spans 14 amino acids. Germline V lookup: CDR1 SNHLY, CDR2 FYNNEI. V shed 6 bases, J shed 5 bases, and the junction held 6 bases outside the gene matches. DNA of the CDR3: TGTGCCAGCAGACGAGACAGGGGGCCTACTGAAGCTTTCTTT. Protein product: CASRRDRGPTEAFF.

The chain is built from TRBV7-2 and TRBJ1-5, with D maybe TRBD1 (6 bases). The CDR3 has 12 residues. Trimming shortened V by 3 bases and J by 7 bases, and 7 bases separated the two germline ends. Germline loops: CDR1 SGHTA, CDR2 FQGNSA. The CDR3 coding sequence is TGTGCCAGCAGCTTTACAGGGCAGCCCCAGCATTTT. Its translation: CASSFTGQPQHF.

The V gene is TRBV5-6, the J gene TRBJ2-5; D might be TRBD2 (7 bases). Trimming shortened V by 4 bases and J by 6 bases, and 13 bases separated the two germline ends. The V gene's germline CDR1 is SGHDT and CDR2 YYEEEE. This CDR3 contains 13 residues. Here the CDR3 DNA reads TGTGCCAGCAGCCTCGGGGGGCTTCAGACCCAGTACTTC. It is translated as CASSLGGLQTQYF.

The J gene is TRBJ1-3, the V gene TRBV5-4; the D gene is possibly TRBD1 (5 bases). Germline CDR1 is SGHNT and CDR2 is YYREEE (reference sequence). The CDR3 has 15 residues. Trimming removed 2 bases from V and 4 bases from J, with 13 bases in between. The CDR3 DNA sequence: TGTGCCAGCAGCTTAGGGTCCGGGGGAGGAAACACCATATATTTT. Translation gives CASSLGSGGGNTIYF.

The CDR3 DNA sequence: TGTGCCAGCAGTCTTACGGCTGTCCCCCACACAGATACGCAGTATTTT. This codes for CASSLTAVPHTDTQYF. The chain combines TRBV7-2 with TRBJ2-3; D remains unclear. The germline V gene encodes CDR1 SGHTA and CDR2 FQGNSA. The V and J ends lost 6 bases and 2 bases respectively, with 18 bases between them. The CDR3 is made up of 16 amino acids.

This chain connects TRBV18 to TRBJ1-4; weak D call: TRBD1 (6 bases). This CDR3 spans 17 amino acids. V dropped 3 bases and J dropped 3 bases, with 17 bases sitting between them. Germline values: CDR1 KGHSH, CDR2 LQKENI. The CDR3 spells CASSPAAPGAANEKLFF. CDR3 DNA sequence: TGTGCCAGCTCACCGGCCGCCCCAGGGGCAGCTAATGAAAAACTGTTTTTT.

The chain employs TRBV11-2 and TRBJ1-6; D not resolved. Deletions cut 3 bases from V and 6 bases from J, with 9 bases between. Germline values: CDR1 SGHAT, CDR2 FQNNGV. The CDR3 contains 14 residues. Here the CDR3 DNA reads TGTGCCAGCAGCTTTATTTGGGGTAATTCACCCCTCCACTTT. It specifies CASSFIWGNSPLHF.

This clone showed up just a few times. This chain uses TRBV18 with TRBJ2-7; no firm D call. Germline assignment: CDR1 KGHSH and CDR2 LQKENI. Trimming stripped 4 bases from V and 6 bases from J, with 10 bases between. CDR3 length: 12 amino acids. The CDR3 DNA is TGTGCCAGCTCACTGTCATGGGGCGAGCAGTACTTC. Encoded protein: CASSLSWGEQYF.

V is TRBV9 and J is TRBJ1-1; TRBD1 agrees at 8 bases. Germline V gene lookup returns CDR1 SGDLS and CDR2 YYNGEE. V was clipped by 4 bases and J by 0 bases; unmatched bases: 2. The CDR3 has 14 amino acids. The DNA of the CDR3 is TGTGCCAGCAGCCAGGGGGCGTTGAACACTGAAGCTTTCTTT. Residues: CASSQGALNTEAFF.